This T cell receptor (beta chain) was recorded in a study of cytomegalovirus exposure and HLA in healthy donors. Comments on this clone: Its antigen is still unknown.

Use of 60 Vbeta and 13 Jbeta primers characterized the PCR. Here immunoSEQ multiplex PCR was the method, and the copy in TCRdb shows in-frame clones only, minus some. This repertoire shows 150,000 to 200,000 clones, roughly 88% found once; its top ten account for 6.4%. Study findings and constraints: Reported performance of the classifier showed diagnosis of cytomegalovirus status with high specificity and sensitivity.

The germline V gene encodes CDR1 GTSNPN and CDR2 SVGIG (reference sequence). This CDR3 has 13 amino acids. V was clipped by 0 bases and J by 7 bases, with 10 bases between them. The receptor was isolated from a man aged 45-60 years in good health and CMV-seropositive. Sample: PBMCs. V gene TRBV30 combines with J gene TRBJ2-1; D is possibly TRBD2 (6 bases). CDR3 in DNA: TGTGCCTGGAGTGTGGGGGGATATAATGAGCAGTTCTTC. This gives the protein CAWSVGGYNEQFF.